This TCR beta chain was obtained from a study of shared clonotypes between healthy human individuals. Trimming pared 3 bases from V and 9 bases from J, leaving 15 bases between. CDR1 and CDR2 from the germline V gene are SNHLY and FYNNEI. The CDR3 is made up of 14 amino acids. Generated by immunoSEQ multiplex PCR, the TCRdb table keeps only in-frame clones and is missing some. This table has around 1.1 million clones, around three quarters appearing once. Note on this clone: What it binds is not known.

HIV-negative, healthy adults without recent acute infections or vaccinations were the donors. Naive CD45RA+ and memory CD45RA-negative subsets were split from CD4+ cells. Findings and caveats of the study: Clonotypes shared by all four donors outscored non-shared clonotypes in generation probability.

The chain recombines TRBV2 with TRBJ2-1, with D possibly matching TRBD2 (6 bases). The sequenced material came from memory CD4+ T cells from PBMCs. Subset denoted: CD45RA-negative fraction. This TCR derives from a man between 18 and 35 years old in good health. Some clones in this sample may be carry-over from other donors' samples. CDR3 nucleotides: TGTGCCAGCAGTGAGCAACTAGCACGGGGTGAGCAGTTCTTC. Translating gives CASSEQLARGEQFF.